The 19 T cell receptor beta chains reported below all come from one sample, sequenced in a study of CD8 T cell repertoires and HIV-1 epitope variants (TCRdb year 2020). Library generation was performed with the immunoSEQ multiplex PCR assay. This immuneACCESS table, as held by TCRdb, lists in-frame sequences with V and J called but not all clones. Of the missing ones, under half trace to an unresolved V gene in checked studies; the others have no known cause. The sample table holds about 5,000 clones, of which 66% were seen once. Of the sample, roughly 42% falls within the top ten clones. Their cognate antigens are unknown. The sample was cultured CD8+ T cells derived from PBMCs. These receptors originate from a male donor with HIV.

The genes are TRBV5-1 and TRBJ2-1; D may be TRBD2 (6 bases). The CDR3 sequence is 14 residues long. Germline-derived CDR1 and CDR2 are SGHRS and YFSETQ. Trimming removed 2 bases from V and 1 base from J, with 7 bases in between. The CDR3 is CASSFGGSYNEQFF. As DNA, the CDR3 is TGCGCCAGCAGCTTCGGGGGATCCTACAATGAGCAGTTCTTC.

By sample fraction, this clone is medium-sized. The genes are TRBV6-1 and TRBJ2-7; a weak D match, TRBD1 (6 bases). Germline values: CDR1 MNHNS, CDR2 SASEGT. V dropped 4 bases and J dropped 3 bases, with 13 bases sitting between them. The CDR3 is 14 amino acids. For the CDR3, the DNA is TGTGCCAGCAGTGCTCGGGACAACGGCTACGAGCAGTACTTC. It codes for CASSARDNGYEQYF.

DNA of the CDR3: TGTGCCAGCAGGGGGGACAGGGAGGTAGATACGCAGTATTTT. Protein product: CASRGDREVDTQYF. V and J are TRBV2 and TRBJ2-3; 9 nucleotides match TRBD1. The CDR3 runs to 14 residues. The germline V gene encodes CDR1 SNHLY and CDR2 FYNNEI. Unmatched junction bases numbered 6, after V lost 6 bases and J lost 5 bases.

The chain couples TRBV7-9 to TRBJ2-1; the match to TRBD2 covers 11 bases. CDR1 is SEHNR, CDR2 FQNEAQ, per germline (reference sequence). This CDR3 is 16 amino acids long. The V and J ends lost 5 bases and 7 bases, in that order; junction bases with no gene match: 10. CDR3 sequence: CASSLGWPSGGNEQFF. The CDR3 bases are TGTGCCAGCAGCCTTGGCTGGCCTAGCGGGGGGAATGAGCAGTTCTTC.

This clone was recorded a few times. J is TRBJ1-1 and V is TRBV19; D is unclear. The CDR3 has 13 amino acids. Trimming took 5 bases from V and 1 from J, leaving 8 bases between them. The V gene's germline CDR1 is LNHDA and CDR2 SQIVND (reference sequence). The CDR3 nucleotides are TGTGCCAGTAGTCGAGGTTCGAACACTGAAGCTTTCTTT. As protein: CASSRGSNTEAFF.

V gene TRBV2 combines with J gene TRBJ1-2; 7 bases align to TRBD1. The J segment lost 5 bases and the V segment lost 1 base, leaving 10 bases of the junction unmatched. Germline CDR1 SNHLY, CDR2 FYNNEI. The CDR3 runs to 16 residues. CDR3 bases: TGTGCCAGCAGTGAAGGTCGCGTGACAGGGACGTATGGCTACACCTTC. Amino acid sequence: CASSEGRVTGTYGYTF.

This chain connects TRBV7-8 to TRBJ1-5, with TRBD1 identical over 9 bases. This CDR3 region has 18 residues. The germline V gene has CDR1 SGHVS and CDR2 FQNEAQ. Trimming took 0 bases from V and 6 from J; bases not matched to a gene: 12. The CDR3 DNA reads TGTGCCAGCAGCTTAGCCGGGGCCACAGGGGGCATGGGTCAGCCCCAGCATTTT. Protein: CASSLAGATGGMGQPQHF.

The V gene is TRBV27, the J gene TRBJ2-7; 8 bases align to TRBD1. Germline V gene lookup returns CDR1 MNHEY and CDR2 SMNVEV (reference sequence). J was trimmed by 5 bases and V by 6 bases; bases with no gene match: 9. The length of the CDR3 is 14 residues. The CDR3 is CASSTRTGINEQYF. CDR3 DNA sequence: TGTGCCAGCAGCACTAGGACAGGGATAAACGAGCAGTACTTC.

Here the CDR3 DNA reads TGTGCCAGCAGGACTTTATATGGCAGGCTGAACACTGAAGCTTTCTTT. This encodes CASRTLYGRLNTEAFF. This chain links TRBV28 with TRBJ1-1; no clear D. This CDR3 is 16 amino acids long. The V gene's germline CDR1 is MDHEN and CDR2 SYDVKM. The germline V and J ends were trimmed by 6 bases and 0 bases, with 17 bases remaining between them.

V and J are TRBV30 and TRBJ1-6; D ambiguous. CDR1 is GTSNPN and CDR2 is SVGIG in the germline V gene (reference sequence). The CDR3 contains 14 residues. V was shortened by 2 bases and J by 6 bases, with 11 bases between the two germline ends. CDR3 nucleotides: TGTGCCTGGAGTTTGTTGGGTAGTAATTCACCCCTCCACTTT. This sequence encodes CAWSLLGSNSPLHF. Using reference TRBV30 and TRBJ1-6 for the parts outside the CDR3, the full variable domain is SQTIHQWPATLVQPVGSPLSLECTVEGTSNPNLYWYRQAAGRGLQLLFYSVGIGQISSEVPQNLSASRPQDRQFILSSKKLLLSDSGFYLCAWSLLGSNSPLHFGNGTRLTVT.

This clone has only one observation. CDR3 protein: CASSGTPNTEAFF. For the CDR3, the DNA is TGTGCCAGCAGCGGGACCCCGAACACTGAAGCTTTCTTT. The chain carries TRBV11-2 and TRBJ1-1, with D perhaps TRBD1 (5 bases). The ends were cut back, 5 bases at V and 1 base at J, with 8 bases in the middle. Per the germline V gene, CDR1 is SGHAT and CDR2 is FQNNGV. This CDR3 is 13 amino acids long.

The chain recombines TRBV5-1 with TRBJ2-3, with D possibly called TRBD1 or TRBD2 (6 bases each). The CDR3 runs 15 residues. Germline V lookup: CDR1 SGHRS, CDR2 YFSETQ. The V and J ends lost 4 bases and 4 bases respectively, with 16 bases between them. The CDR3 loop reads CASSPGGLWADTQYF. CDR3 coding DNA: TGCGCCAGCAGCCCCGGGGGCCTTTGGGCAGATACGCAGTATTTT.

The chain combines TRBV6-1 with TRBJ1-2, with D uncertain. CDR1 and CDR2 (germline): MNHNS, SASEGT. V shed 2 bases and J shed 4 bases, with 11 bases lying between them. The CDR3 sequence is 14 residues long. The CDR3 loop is CASSEQTFGYGYTF. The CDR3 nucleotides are TGTGCCAGCAGTGAACAGACTTTCGGCTATGGCTACACCTTC.

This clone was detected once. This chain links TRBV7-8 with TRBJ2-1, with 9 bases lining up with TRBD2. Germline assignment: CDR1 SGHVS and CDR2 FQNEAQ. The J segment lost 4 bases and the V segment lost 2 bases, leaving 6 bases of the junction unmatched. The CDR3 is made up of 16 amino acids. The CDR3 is CASSLYRTSGYNEQFF. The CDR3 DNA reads TGTGCCAGCAGCTTATATCGTACTAGCGGGTACAATGAGCAGTTCTTC.

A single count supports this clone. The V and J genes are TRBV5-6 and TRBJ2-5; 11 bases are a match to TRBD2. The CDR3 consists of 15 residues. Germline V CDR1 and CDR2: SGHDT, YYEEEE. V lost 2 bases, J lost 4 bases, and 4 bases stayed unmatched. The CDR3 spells CASSFIAGGRETQYF. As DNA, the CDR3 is TGTGCCAGCAGCTTTATAGCGGGAGGGCGAGAGACCCAGTACTTC.

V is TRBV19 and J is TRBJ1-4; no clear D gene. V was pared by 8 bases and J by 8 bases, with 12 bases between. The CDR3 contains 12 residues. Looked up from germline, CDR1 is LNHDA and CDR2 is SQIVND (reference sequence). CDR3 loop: CASHRGDEKLFF. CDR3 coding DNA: TGTGCCAGTCACCGGGGTGACGAAAAACTGTTTTTT. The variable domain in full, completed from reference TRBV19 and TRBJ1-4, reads DGGITQSPKYLFRKEGQNVTLSCEQNLNHDAMYWYRQDPGQGLRLIYYSQIVNDFQKGDIAEGYSVSREKKESFPLTVTSAQKNPTAFYLCASHRGDEKLFFGSGTQLSVL.

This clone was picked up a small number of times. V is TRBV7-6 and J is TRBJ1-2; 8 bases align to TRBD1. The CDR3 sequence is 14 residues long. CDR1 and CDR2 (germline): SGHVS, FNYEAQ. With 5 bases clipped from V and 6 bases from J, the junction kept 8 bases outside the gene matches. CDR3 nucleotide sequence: TGTGCCAGCAGCGTAATGACAGGGGCGGATGGCTACACCTTC. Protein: CASSVMTGADGYTF.

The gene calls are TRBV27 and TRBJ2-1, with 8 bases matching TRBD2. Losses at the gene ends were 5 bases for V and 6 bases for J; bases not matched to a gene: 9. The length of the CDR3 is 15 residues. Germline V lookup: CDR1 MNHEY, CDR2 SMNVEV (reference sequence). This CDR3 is CASSLGLAGSNEQFF. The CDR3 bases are TGTGCCAGCAGTCTCGGACTAGCTGGTAGCAATGAGCAGTTCTTC.

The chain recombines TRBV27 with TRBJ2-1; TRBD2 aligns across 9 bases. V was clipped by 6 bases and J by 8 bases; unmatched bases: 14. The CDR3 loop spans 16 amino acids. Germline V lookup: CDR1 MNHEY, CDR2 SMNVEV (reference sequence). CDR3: CASRAAGGPLRDEQFF. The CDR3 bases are TGTGCCAGCAGGGCGGCGGGGGGGCCCCTTCGGGATGAGCAGTTCTTC.